The TCR beta chain under discussion was sequenced for a study of CD8 T cells in ankylosing spondylitis. The CDR3 runs 16 residues. In germline, CDR1 is SGHRS, CDR2 YFSETQ. V lost 3 bases and J lost 5; bases outside the gene matches: 3. TCRdb ran MiXCR on the 5' RACE reads and lists one entry per CDR3 protein. The table lists approximately 260,000 distinct CDR3 sequences, 15% to 20% of them singletons. This clonotype was seen repeatedly, ten times or more. The TCR was taken from a male donor with ankylosing spondylitis or in good health (not recorded which). The sequenced material came from blood, either unsorted or a sorted T cell fraction (not recorded which). V usage is TRBV5-1 and J usage is TRBJ2-1; TRBD2 matches 15 bases. The CDR3 nucleotides are TGCGCCAGCAGCTCTGGACTAGCGGGAGGGCACAATGAGCAGTTCTTC. Translating it yields CASSSGLAGGHNEQFF.